This TCR beta chain originates from a study of blood T cell repertoires in COVID-19. Germline V CDR1 and CDR2: MNHNY, SVGAGI (reference sequence). Trimming shortened V by 4 bases and J by 0 bases, and 4 bases separated the two germline ends. The CDR3 loop spans 12 amino acids. The table came from immunoSEQ multiplex PCR; TCRdb's copy has only in-frame clones and leaves some out. The table includes hundreds of thousands of clones, about 83% detected once. Followed over time, Seattle patients had been enrolled while infection was active. What was sequenced was peripheral blood. This chain connects TRBV6-6 to TRBJ2-7; D gene ambiguous. This receptor was taken from a woman older than 75 with COVID-19, enrolled during active disease. This CDR3 reads CASSSGSYEQYF. CDR3 DNA sequence: TGTGCCAGCAGTTCGGGCTCCTACGAGCAGTACTTC.